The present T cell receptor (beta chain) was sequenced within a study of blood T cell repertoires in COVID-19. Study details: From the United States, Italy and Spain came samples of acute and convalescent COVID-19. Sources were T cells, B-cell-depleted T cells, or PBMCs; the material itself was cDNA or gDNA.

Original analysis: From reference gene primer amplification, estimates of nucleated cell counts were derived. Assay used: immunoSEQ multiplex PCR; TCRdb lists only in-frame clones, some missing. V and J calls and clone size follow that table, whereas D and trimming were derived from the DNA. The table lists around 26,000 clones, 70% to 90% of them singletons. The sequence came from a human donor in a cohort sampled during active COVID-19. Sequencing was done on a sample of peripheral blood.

This CDR3 reads CASSLAGSGRGRQPQHF. The CDR3 nucleotides read TGTGCCAGCAGTTTAGCGGGTTCGGGTCGGGGTCGTCAGCCCCAGCATTTT. The chain couples TRBV28 to TRBJ1-5, with D unclear. V was cut by 2 bases and J by 6 bases, with 20 bases left in between. The CDR3 spans 17 residues. Looked up from germline, CDR1 is MDHEN and CDR2 is SYDVKM.